These 18 T cell receptor beta chains were all obtained from the same sample, sequenced in a study of shared clonotypes between healthy human individuals. Clones were sequenced by immunoSEQ multiplex PCR, and TCRdb holds only the in-frame ones, with some missing. The table lists roughly 2.4 million clones, 90% to 96% of them singletons. The sample taken for sequencing was naive CD4+ T cells sorted from blood. Subset described: CD45RA+ positively selected. These receptors came from a man aged 18-30 years in good health.

The chain carries TRBV5-1 and TRBJ2-1; D is perhaps TRBD2 (6 bases). Looked up from germline, CDR1 is SGHRS and CDR2 is YFSETQ. Deletions cut 0 bases from V and 0 bases from J, with 13 bases between. The CDR3 is 17 amino acids. The CDR3 DNA reads TGCGCCAGCAGCTTGGCGCCCAGACTAGGCTCCTACAATGAGCAGTTCTTC. It specifies CASSLAPRLGSYNEQFF.

This sequence joins TRBV9 and TRBJ2-2, with D perhaps matching TRBD1 (5 bases). The CDR3 runs 15 residues. Trimming cost V 0 bases and J 7 bases, with 13 bases left between them. Per germline, CDR1 SGDLS and CDR2 YYNGEE. CDR3 bases: TGTGCCAGCAGCGTAGTGGTCAGGGCTGGCGGGGAGCTGTTTTTT. Translating it yields CASSVVVRAGGELFF.

This chain joins TRBV7-2 and TRBJ2-7, with TRBD2 as a possible D gene (5 bases). Per the germline V gene, CDR1 is SGHTA and CDR2 is FQGNSA. Trimming stripped 3 bases from V and 4 bases from J, with 13 bases between. The CDR3 totals 14 residues. The CDR3 nucleotides are TGTGCCAGCAGCTTGATGTCCCTAGCTTACGAGCAGTACTTC. Protein sequence: CASSLMSLAYEQYF.

V is TRBV18 and J is TRBJ2-5; TRBD1 agrees at 7 bases. After removal of 2 bases from V and 4 bases from J, the junction contained 4 bases not matched to a gene. CDR3 length: 14 residues. Germline-derived CDR1 and CDR2 are KGHSH and LQKENI. The CDR3 loop reads CASSPMTGSETQYF. Here the CDR3 DNA reads TGTGCCAGCTCACCAATGACAGGGTCAGAGACCCAGTACTTC.

V usage is TRBV7-9 and J usage is TRBJ2-2; unclear D gene. The CDR3 consists of 16 residues. The V end was cut by 1 base, the J end by 4 bases, with 13 bases between. The germline V gene encodes CDR1 SEHNR and CDR2 FQNEAQ (reference sequence). CDR3 loop: CASSLEWGTGTGELFF. CDR3 sequence (DNA): TGTGCCAGCAGCTTAGAATGGGGTACGGGCACCGGGGAGCTGTTTTTT.

V gene TRBV5-4 combines with J gene TRBJ2-1; 11 bases agree with TRBD2. The germline V gene has CDR1 SGHNT and CDR2 YYREEE (reference sequence). The CDR3 runs 15 residues. V lost 4 bases to trimming and J lost 10 bases; unmatched junction nucleotides: 10. CDR3 protein: CASSHALAGGGEQFF. CDR3 in DNA: TGTGCCAGCAGCCACGCCCTAGCGGGGGGAGGAGAGCAGTTCTTC.

CDR3 nucleotides: TGTGCCAGCAGTGAAGGGCAGGGCCGCGGCACCTTC. Encoded protein: CASSEGQGRGTF. The chain couples TRBV2 to TRBJ1-2; the D gene is possibly TRBD1 (5 bases). CDR3 size: 12 residues. From germline, CDR1 is SNHLY and CDR2 FYNNEI. V was pared by 1 base and J by 13 bases, with 13 bases between.

V is TRBV4-3 and J is TRBJ2-1, with 8 bases aligning to TRBD2. The trim removed 2 bases at V and 6 bases at J, leaving 9 bases unmatched. The V gene's germline CDR1 is LGHNA and CDR2 YSLEER. This CDR3 spans 16 amino acids. CDR3 sequence (DNA): TGCGCCAGCAGCCAACCGCCTAGCGGGCCGGGCAATGAGCAGTTCTTC. This translates into CASSQPPSGPGNEQFF.

V and J are TRBV10-3 and TRBJ2-1; 9 bases are shared with TRBD1. The trim removed 11 bases at V and 6 bases at J, leaving 11 bases unmatched. In germline, CDR1 is ENHRY, CDR2 SYGVKD. The CDR3 has 14 residues. CDR3 DNA: TGTGCCTCAAACCCACCGACAGGGGGCAATGAGCAGTTCTTC. It translates to CASNPPTGGNEQFF.

The chain uses TRBV7-6 and TRBJ2-2, with 7 nucleotides matching TRBD2. The CDR3 is made up of 15 amino acids. V gave up 3 bases and J gave up 4 bases; unmatched junction bases: 5. Germline V lookup: CDR1 SGHVS, CDR2 FNYEAQ. The CDR3 sequence: CASSFAGEGTGELFF. The CDR3 coding sequence is TGTGCCAGCAGCTTCGCCGGGGAGGGCACCGGGGAGCTGTTTTTT.

The rearrangement joins TRBV11-2 to TRBJ1-6, with D perhaps matching TRBD1 (5 bases). The germline CDR1 and CDR2 sequences are SGHAT and FQNNGV. The CDR3 sequence is 16 residues long. Trimming took off 4 bases at V and 4 bases at J, with 14 bases between the two ends. The chain's CDR3 is CASSWLRDGYNSPLHF. CDR3 coding DNA: TGTGCCAGCAGCTGGCTGAGGGACGGATATAATTCACCCCTCCACTTT.

The chain uses TRBV5-1 and TRBJ2-1; D is ambiguous. V was clipped by 0 bases and J by 7 bases, with 17 bases between them. Germline CDR1 SGHRS, CDR2 YFSETQ. CDR3 size: 16 residues. In DNA, the CDR3 is TGCGCCAGCAGCTTGGAGGTCACCGGAGCGTGGAATGAGCAGTTCTTC. Its translation is CASSLEVTGAWNEQFF.

The chain links TRBV30 to TRBJ2-1; D unclear. The germline V and J ends were trimmed by 3 bases and 7 bases, with 10 bases remaining between them. Per germline, CDR1 GTSNPN and CDR2 SVGIG (reference sequence). The CDR3 covers 12 residues. In nucleotides, the CDR3 is TGTGCCTGGAGCGAAAGGAGAAATGAGCAGTTCTTC. It translates to CAWSERRNEQFF. Based on the CDR3 plus reference TRBV30 and TRBJ2-1, the full variable domain is SQTIHQWPATLVQPVGSPLSLECTVEGTSNPNLYWYRQAAGRGLQLLFYSVGIGQISSEVPQNLSASRPQDRQFILSSKKLLLSDSGFYLCAWSERRNEQFFGPGTRLTVL.

The chain carries TRBV6-1 and TRBJ1-4; D gene unclear. Trimming cost V 3 bases and J 4 bases, with 9 bases left between them. The CDR3 extends over 14 amino acids. Per germline, CDR1 MNHNS and CDR2 SASEGT. The CDR3: CASSEGWGNEKLFF. The CDR3 coding sequence is TGTGCCAGCAGTGAGGGGTGGGGTAATGAAAAACTGTTTTTT.

This clone occurred once. The J gene is TRBJ1-4, the V gene TRBV18; perhaps TRBD1 as D (6 bases). This CDR3 is 17 amino acids long. Trimming took 0 bases from V and 8 from J, leaving 19 bases between them. Germline CDR1 is KGHSH and CDR2 is LQKENI. The CDR3 DNA sequence: TGTGCCAGCTCACCACCGGTTTCCCAGGGGTTACGAGAAAAACTGTTTTTT. Its translation: CASSPPVSQGLREKLFF.

The rearrangement links TRBV18 to TRBJ2-5; either TRBD1 or TRBD2 may supply D (5 bases each). Trimming removed 1 base from V and 0 bases from J, with 15 bases in between. Germline V gene sequence: CDR1 KGHSH, CDR2 LQKENI. The CDR3 is 17 amino acids. In DNA, the CDR3 is TGTGCCAGCTCACCACGACTTGGGGGAACGTACCAAGAGACCCAGTACTTC. Residues: CASSPRLGGTYQETQYF. Variable domain in full (rest from reference TRBV18 and TRBJ2-5): NAGVMQNPRHLVRRRGQEARLRCSPMKGHSHVYWYRQLPEEGLKFMVYLQKENIIDESGMPKERFSAEFPKEGPSILRIQQVVRGDSAAYFCASSPRLGGTYQETQYFGPGTRLLVL.

V and J are TRBV28 and TRBJ2-4, with 10 bases aligning to TRBD1. Trimming at V came to 4 bases and at J to 3 bases, leaving 3 bases not matched to a gene. The CDR3 is 15 amino acids. Germline V gene data show CDR1 as MDHEN and CDR2 as SYDVKM. The CDR3 nucleotides are TGTGCCAGCAGTTCCGGACAGGGGGGCAAAAACATTCAGTACTTC. Translated, it gives CASSSGQGGKNIQYF. Full variable domain (remainder filled in from reference TRBV28 and TRBJ2-4): DVKVTQSSRYLVKRTGEKVFLECVQDMDHENMFWYRQDPGLGLRLIYFSYDVKMKEKGDIPEGYSVSREKKERFSLILESASTNQTSMYLCASSSGQGGKNIQYFGAGTRLSVL.

This clone was counted between two and nine times. The CDR3 here is CTSSRGVDEQYF. CDR3 nucleotides: TGCACCAGCAGCCGAGGGGTAGACGAGCAGTACTTC. This rearrangement joins TRBV1 to TRBJ2-7. TRBV1 is deemed a pseudogene. This CDR3 has 12 amino acids.